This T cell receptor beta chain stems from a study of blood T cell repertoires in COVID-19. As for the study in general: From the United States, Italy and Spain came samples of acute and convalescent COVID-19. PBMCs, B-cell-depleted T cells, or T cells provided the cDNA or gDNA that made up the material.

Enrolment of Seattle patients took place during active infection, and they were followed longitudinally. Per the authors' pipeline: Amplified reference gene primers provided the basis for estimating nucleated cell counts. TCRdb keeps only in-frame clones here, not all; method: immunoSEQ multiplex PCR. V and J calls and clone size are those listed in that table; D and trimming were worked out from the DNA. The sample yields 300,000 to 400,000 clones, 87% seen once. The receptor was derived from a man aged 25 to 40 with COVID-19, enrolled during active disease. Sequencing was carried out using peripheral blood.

The CDR3 here is CASRPGQGINEQFF. CDR3 coding DNA: TGTGCCAGCAGACCGGGACAGGGGATCAATGAGCAGTTCTTC. The chain couples TRBV6-4 to TRBJ2-1; 10 bases agree with TRBD1. Germline V gene data show CDR1 as MRHNA and CDR2 as SNTAGT. This CDR3 region has 14 residues. With V trimmed by 6 bases and J by 6 bases, 5 bases remained unmatched.